The 5 T cell receptor beta chains listed next were all sequenced from one sample in a study of graft-versus-host responses after intestinal transplantation. Assay: immunoSEQ multiplex PCR; the TCRdb copy retains only in-frame clones and omits some. The sample includes 30,000 to 45,000 clones, around 83% of them seen just once. The input for sequencing was PBMCs, taken 1,000 to 1,200 days after transplant. These receptors originate from a human patient who received an intestinal transplant, so some T cells may come from the graft donor.

The CDR3, as DNA: TGTGCCATCAGTGAATCGGTCCTTAACTATGGCTACACCTTC. Translation: CAISESVLNYGYTF. The chain uses TRBV10-3 and TRBJ1-2; D gene ambiguous. Germline CDR1 reads ENHRY; CDR2 reads SYGVKD. Trimming stripped 3 bases from V and 1 base from J, with 9 bases between. The CDR3 consists of 14 residues.

The CDR3 coding sequence is TGTGCCAGCAGCCACAACTCGAGATCCACCGGGGAGCTGTTTTTT. Its protein product is CASSHNSRSTGELFF. The chain combines TRBV7-9 with TRBJ2-2; no reliable D call. V lost 5 bases to trimming and J lost 4 bases, with 14 bases between them. This CDR3 comprises 15 residues. CDR1 is SEHNR and CDR2 is FQNEAQ in the germline V gene (reference sequence).

In this sample, this clone turned up a few times. The J gene is TRBJ2-1, the V gene TRBV27; D not resolved. The V gene's germline CDR1 is MNHEY and CDR2 SMNVEV (reference sequence). Trimming took off 5 bases at V and 0 bases at J, with 8 bases between the two ends. The CDR3 contains 14 residues. CDR3 bases: TGTGCCAGCAGTCCCGATCGCTCCTACAATGAGCAGTTCTTC. It yields the protein CASSPDRSYNEQFF.

This chain uses TRBV6-5 with TRBJ2-2, with 7 positions matching TRBD2. From germline, CDR1 is MNHEY and CDR2 SVGAGI. Germline trimming cut 3 bases from V and 10 bases from J; bases unmatched to any gene: 8. The CDR3 has 14 amino acids. The CDR3 DNA reads TGTGCCAGCAGTTATTTGGCGGGAGTAGTGGAGCTGTTTTTT. Amino acids: CASSYLAGVVELFF.

J is TRBJ2-1 and V is TRBV29-1; TRBD1 matches 7 bases. Germline V gene data show CDR1 as SQVTM and CDR2 as ANQGSEA. The CDR3 covers 13 residues. After removal of 5 bases from V and 12 bases from J, the junction contained 13 bases not matched to a gene. The CDR3 here is CSVHQSRGGPQFF. The CDR3 DNA follows: TGCAGCGTTCACCAAAGCAGAGGGGGCCCGCAGTTCTTC.